One and the same sample provided the 28 T cell receptor beta chains below, sequenced in a study of vaccination and CD4 T cells after COVID-19. With the Oncomine TCR Beta short-read assay, DNA from cultured CD4+ T cells was sequenced. A single record per CDR3 protein comes from TCRdb applying MiXCR to the PCR reads. The sample lists tens of thousands of distinct CDR3 sequences, 60% occurring once. Treatment reported: approximately nine-day PBMC culture with coronavirus spike peptide pools or control peptides (ViraFEST assay). No antigen has been identified for these receptors. Specimen: CD4+ T cells from blood, cultured in vitro, collected after SARS-CoV-2 vaccination. These receptor sequences come from a human donor who received a COVID-19 vaccine.

This clonotype was seen a single time. V and J are TRBV20-1 and TRBJ2-7; TRBD1 is a possible D gene (5 bases). Germline V gene data show CDR1 as DFQATT and CDR2 as SNEGSKA (reference sequence). V was shortened by 1 base and J by 0 bases, with 16 bases between the two germline ends. The CDR3 spans 16 residues. DNA for the CDR3: TGCAGTGCTAGAGGGGAAGGGGCTGGGCCCTCCTACGAGCAGTACTTC. It is translated as CSARGEGAGPSYEQYF.

The rearrangement joins TRBV24-1 to TRBJ2-1, with D possibly TRBD1 on 6 matching bases. CDR3 length: 16 residues. The V gene's germline CDR1 is KGHDR and CDR2 SFDVKD. V shed 3 bases and J shed 1 base, with 12 bases lying between them. The CDR3 DNA sequence: TGTGCCACCAGTGATCCTGACAGGCGATCCTACAATGAGCAGTTCTTC. Its protein product is CATSDPDRRSYNEQFF.

The rearrangement joins TRBV24-1 to TRBJ2-1; 9 bases match TRBD2. Germline values: CDR1 KGHDR, CDR2 SFDVKD. This CDR3 region has 16 residues. Trimming took 4 bases from V and 9 from J; bases not matched to a gene: 12. CDR3 region: CATSERSGRGGIEQFF. Written as DNA, the CDR3 is TGTGCCACCAGTGAGAGATCTGGGCGGGGGGGCATTGAGCAGTTCTTC.

The rearrangement joins TRBV24-1 to TRBJ2-3; the D gene is possibly TRBD2 (5 bases). Germline lookup yields CDR1 KGHDR and CDR2 SFDVKD. Trimming pared 0 bases from V and 0 bases from J, leaving 15 bases between. This CDR3 is 18 amino acids long. The CDR3 reads CATSDLWFGLKSTDTQYF. The CDR3 DNA is TGTGCCACCAGTGATTTGTGGTTCGGACTCAAGAGCACAGATACGCAGTATTTT.

V gene TRBV2 combines with J gene TRBJ2-3, with D perhaps assigned TRBD1 or TRBD2 (5 bases each). The CDR3 has 15 residues. CDR1 and CDR2 from the germline V gene are SNHLY and FYNNEI. V lost 6 bases to trimming and J lost 0 bases, with 13 bases between them. CDR3 DNA sequence: TGTGCCAGCAGACCCACGGGACCGAGCACAGATACGCAGTATTTT. Translated, it gives CASRPTGPSTDTQYF.

The genes are TRBV20-1 and TRBJ2-5; 12 nucleotides align to TRBD2. With 1 base clipped from V and 5 bases from J, the junction kept 2 bases outside the gene matches. The CDR3 is made up of 14 amino acids. In germline, CDR1 is DFQATT, CDR2 SNEGSKA (reference sequence). CDR3: CSARGTSGAETQYF. CDR3 bases: TGCAGTGCTAGAGGGACTAGCGGGGCCGAGACCCAGTACTTC.

Points on this clonotype: A read error may produce the germline difference seen at one junction end. The rearrangement uses TRBV5-3 and TRBJ2-4; possibly TRBD1 for D (5 bases). TRBV5-3 is noted as an ORF with a role that remains uncertain. This CDR3 is built from 16 residues. The CDR3, as DNA: TGTGCCAGCAGCTTTAACAGGAAGCTAGCCAAAAACATTCAGTACTTC. Protein product: CASSFNRKLAKNIQYF.

V is TRBV19 and J is TRBJ2-3; 7 bases are shared with TRBD2. The V segment lost 1 base and the J segment 3 bases; nucleotides outside the gene matches: 4. There are 15 residues in the CDR3. The V gene's germline CDR1 is LNHDA and CDR2 SQIVND (reference sequence). This CDR3 reads CASSIGGSGTDTQYF. The CDR3 coding sequence is TGTGCCAGTAGTATAGGCGGTAGCGGGACAGATACGCAGTATTTT.

The rearrangement uses TRBV20-1 and TRBJ1-3; D is uncertain. CDR3 length: 15 residues. Germline loops: CDR1 DFQATT, CDR2 SNEGSKA (reference sequence). Deletions cut 0 bases from V and 2 bases from J, with 11 bases between. CDR3 amino acids: CSARDPGSAGNTIYF. CDR3 DNA: TGCAGTGCTAGAGATCCGGGGTCGGCTGGAAACACCATATATTTT.

The rearrangement links TRBV15 to TRBJ1-1; unclear D gene. Germline CDR1 is LNHNV and CDR2 is YYDKDF (reference sequence). The CDR3 totals 13 residues. V dropped 5 bases and J dropped 5 bases, with 12 bases sitting between them. The CDR3 protein is CATSAGEWTEAFF. In nucleotides, the CDR3 is TGTGCCACCAGCGCCGGGGAGTGGACTGAAGCTTTCTTT. The full variable domain, completed using reference TRBV15 and TRBJ1-1, is DAMVIQNPRYQVTQFGKPVTLSCSQTLNHNVMYWYQQKSSQAPKLLFHYYDKDFNNEADTPDNFQSRRPNTSFCFLDIRSPGLGDTAMYLCATSAGEWTEAFFGQGTRLTVV.

The chain employs TRBV5-1 and TRBJ1-6; 11 nucleotides agree with TRBD1. J lost 8 bases, V lost 4 bases, and 14 bases had no gene match. This CDR3 has 18 amino acids. Germline V gives CDR1 SGHRS, CDR2 YFSETQ. This CDR3 is CASSQQPRRTGGDSPLHF. The CDR3 nucleotides read TGCGCCAGCAGCCAACAGCCCCGACGGACAGGGGGCGATTCACCCCTCCACTTT.

This clonotype was detected a few times. V gene TRBV24-1 combines with J gene TRBJ2-5; TRBD1 matches at 7 bases. Germline-derived CDR1 and CDR2 are KGHDR and SFDVKD. This CDR3 spans 15 amino acids. Losses at the gene ends were 7 bases for V and 5 bases for J; bases not matched to a gene: 12. Here the CDR3 DNA reads TGTGCCACCAGGCAGGGGACAGACCCGACGGAGACCCAGTACTTC. Its translation: CATRQGTDPTETQYF.

The CDR3 bases are TGTGCCAGCAGAGGTTCCTACAGGGGGAACACTGAAGCTTTCTTT. Translated: CASRGSYRGNTEAFF. V is TRBV12-3 or TRBV12-4 and J is TRBJ1-1; 7 nucleotides match TRBD1. V trimming: 6 bases; J trimming: 1 base; junction bases outside the gene matches: 8. This CDR3 spans 15 amino acids.

In this sample, this clonotype turned up once. The rearrangement links TRBV6-1 to TRBJ1-1; D not certain. CDR3 size: 14 residues. V was clipped by 6 bases and J by 3 bases, with 14 bases between them. Germline assignment: CDR1 MNHNS and CDR2 SASEGT. CDR3: CASSVRLGDTEAFF. The CDR3 DNA reads as TGTGCCAGCAGCGTCAGGCTAGGCGACACTGAAGCTTTCTTT.

V usage is TRBV11-3 and J usage is TRBJ1-2; TRBD1 matches at 9 bases. The CDR3 has 17 amino acids. The germline CDR1 and CDR2 sequences are SGHNT and YENEEA. V shed 0 bases, J shed 8 bases, and the junction held 13 bases outside the gene matches. CDR3 nucleotides: TGTGCCAGCAGCTTAGATTTTGGGACAGGGTCATCATCCGGCTACACCTTC. Translation gives CASSLDFGTGSSSGYTF. Drawing the rest from reference TRBV11-3 and TRBJ1-2, the complete variable domain is EAGVVQSPRYKIIEKKQPVAFWCNPISGHNTLYWYLQNLGQGPELLIRYENEEAVDDSQLPKDRFSAERLKGVDSTLKIQPAELGDSAVYLCASSLDFGTGSSSGYTFGSGTRLTVV.

Only one count was recorded for this clonotype. The chain recombines TRBV7-2 with TRBJ2-1; 9 nucleotides line up with TRBD2. Trimming removed 1 base from V and 8 bases from J; junction bases left unmatched: 12. The CDR3 extends over 17 amino acids. Germline-derived CDR1 and CDR2 are SGHTA and FQGNSA. This chain's CDR3 is CASSLVSGTSSGYEQFF. CDR3 DNA: TGTGCCAGCAGCTTAGTTTCCGGGACTAGCAGTGGTTATGAGCAGTTCTTC. Drawing the rest from reference TRBV7-2 and TRBJ2-1, the complete variable domain is GAGVSQSPSNKVTEKGKDVELRCDPISGHTALYWYRQSLGQGLEFLIYFQGNSAPDKSGLPSDRFSAERTGGSVSTLTIQRTQQEDSAVYLCASSLVSGTSSGYEQFFGPGTRLTVL.

This chain joins TRBV6-1 and TRBJ1-2; D is ambiguous. CDR1 is MNHNS and CDR2 is SASEGT in the germline V gene. The CDR3 loop spans 13 amino acids. Trimming left V 5 bases short and J 8 bases short, with 15 bases between. The CDR3 DNA reads as TGTGCCAGCAGTCCCAACAGAAGTGGGGGCTACACCTTC. Translated: CASSPNRSGGYTF.

The chain uses TRBV20-1 and TRBJ1-1; a possible D gene is TRBD1 (6 bases). Trimming stripped 1 base from V and 0 bases from J, with 9 bases between. The CDR3 extends over 14 amino acids. CDR1 DFQATT and CDR2 SNEGSKA come from the germline V gene (reference sequence). The CDR3 loop is CSARGQGMNTEAFF. The CDR3 DNA reads TGCAGTGCTAGAGGGCAGGGGATGAACACTGAAGCTTTCTTT.

V gene TRBV2 combines with J gene TRBJ1-2; 10 positions match TRBD1. The germline CDR1 and CDR2 sequences are SNHLY and FYNNEI. Germline trimming cut 5 bases from V and 5 bases from J; bases unmatched to any gene: 5. The CDR3 sequence is 14 residues long. The CDR3 spells CASSRQGAAYGYTF. CDR3 sequence (DNA): TGTGCCAGCAGTAGACAGGGGGCCGCTTATGGCTACACCTTC. The variable domain in full, completed from reference TRBV2 and TRBJ1-2, reads EPEVTQTPSHQVTQMGQEVILRCVPISNHLYFYWYRQILGQKVEFLVSFYNNEISEKSEIFDDQFSVERPDGSNFTLKIRSTKLEDSAMYFCASSRQGAAYGYTFGSGTRLTVV.

The rearrangement links TRBV19 to TRBJ1-5; tentatively, D is TRBD1 (6 bases). V lost 7 bases to trimming and J lost 9 bases, with 16 bases between them. The length of the CDR3 is 13 residues. Germline CDR1 and CDR2: LNHDA and SQIVND (reference sequence). Here the CDR3 reads CASKEDRITPQHF. DNA of the CDR3: TGTGCCAGTAAAGAAGACAGGATCACGCCCCAGCATTTT.

The rearrangement joins TRBV7-8 to TRBJ1-2; no clear D. CDR1 and CDR2 (germline): SGHVS, FQNEAQ. The CDR3 is 16 amino acids. The germline V and J ends were trimmed by 4 bases and 2 bases, with 17 bases remaining between them. The CDR3 here is CASSSVIGRGNYGYTF. CDR3 bases: TGTGCCAGCAGCTCGGTAATCGGACGGGGAAACTATGGCTACACCTTC.

The gene calls are TRBV6-1 and TRBJ1-6; 9 bases are a match to TRBD1. V shed 5 bases, J shed 9 bases, and the junction held 5 bases outside the gene matches. The CDR3 spans 14 residues. Germline V gene lookup returns CDR1 MNHNS and CDR2 SASEGT. CDR3 nucleotides: TGTGCCAGCAGTCGGGGACAGGGAAGTTCACCCCTCCACTTT. Translation gives CASSRGQGSSPLHF.

This chain joins TRBV30 and TRBJ2-2; either TRBD1 or TRBD2 may fit D (5 bases each). CDR3 length: 17 residues. Germline V gene data show CDR1 as GTSNPN and CDR2 as SVGIG (reference sequence). V lost 2 bases and J lost 1, with 17 bases in between. CDR3 nucleotide sequence: TGTGCCTGGAGTTCGGGTTTGTTGAGGGGGAACACCGGGGAGCTGTTTTTT. It translates to CAWSSGLLRGNTGELFF.

CDR3 sequence: CASSRGLAGAQSSYNEQFF. Here the CDR3 DNA reads TGCGCCAGCAGCCGTGGACTAGCGGGGGCTCAGAGCTCCTACAATGAGCAGTTCTTC. The chain joins TRBV5-1 to TRBJ2-1, with 13 positions matching TRBD2. CDR3 size: 19 residues. The germline gives CDR1 SGHRS, CDR2 YFSETQ. The V segment lost 4 bases and the J segment 0 bases; nucleotides outside the gene matches: 10.

V usage is TRBV12-3 or TRBV12-4 and J usage is TRBJ2-7, with 9 bases that match TRBD1. V shed 6 bases and J 3 bases; nucleotides not matched to a gene: 3. The CDR3 totals 13 residues. The CDR3 DNA sequence: TGTGCCAGCAGCCGGGACAGGGTCTACGAGCAGTACTTC. It is translated as CASSRDRVYEQYF.

V and J are TRBV12-3 or TRBV12-4 and TRBJ1-2, with 9 positions matching TRBD1. V gave up 5 bases and J gave up 6 bases; unmatched junction bases: 7. The CDR3 has 14 amino acids. The DNA for the CDR3 is TGTGCCAGCAGTCCCACAGGGGGCGCTAATGGCTACACCTTC. Its translation: CASSPTGGANGYTF.

V and J are TRBV30 and TRBJ2-3, with 9 bases identical to TRBD2. V lost 0 bases, J lost 7 bases, and 14 bases stayed unmatched. Per the germline V gene, CDR1 is GTSNPN and CDR2 is SVGIG (reference sequence). The length of the CDR3 is 17 residues. Here the CDR3 reads CAWSVLQGGGASNTQYF. The DNA for the CDR3 is TGTGCCTGGAGTGTACTACAGGGCGGGGGGGCATCGAATACGCAGTATTTT. The full variable domain, its missing parts supplied by reference TRBV30 and TRBJ2-3, is SQTIHQWPATLVQPVGSPLSLECTVEGTSNPNLYWYRQAAGRGLQLLFYSVGIGQISSEVPQNLSASRPQDRQFILSSKKLLLSDSGFYLCAWSVLQGGGASNTQYFGPGTRLTVL.

The chain is built from TRBV6-1 and TRBJ1-5; D unclear. The V gene's germline CDR1 is MNHNS and CDR2 SASEGT. V lost 0 bases, J lost 0 bases, and 6 bases lay in between. This CDR3 is built from 15 residues. The CDR3: CASSEARFSNQPQHF. The CDR3 nucleotides read TGTGCCAGCAGTGAAGCTAGGTTTAGCAATCAGCCCCAGCATTTT.